This T cell receptor (beta chain) comes out of a study of T cell responses to AZD1222 COVID-19 vaccine. Whole-study results and caveats: Two doses of AZD1222 preceded a rise in Spike-specific TCR breadth and depth. Repertoires were obtained only post-peak T cell response. Seropositivity was recorded at baseline in only 6 or 7 AZD1222 recipients.

Looked up from germline, CDR1 is SGHVS and CDR2 is FQNEAQ. J was trimmed by 1 base and V by 5 bases; bases with no gene match: 1. The CDR3 totals 13 residues. For this clone: Its antigen is unknown.

Assay used: immunoSEQ multiplex PCR; TCRdb lists only in-frame clones, some missing. The repertoire holds around 85,000 clones, just over 85% seen once, with around 5.9% in the top ten. The TCR comes from an adult in good health. The chain joins TRBV7-8 to TRBJ1-1, with TRBD1 matching 7 bases. The sample in question was peripheral blood, obtained on day 0 of AZD1222 vaccination. CDR3: CASSGTANTEAFF. The CDR3 bases are TGTGCCAGCAGCGGGACAGCGAACACTGAAGCTTTCTTT.